This note documents a single T cell receptor beta chain sequence. Antigen specificity is unknown. This sample is part of a study of CD8+CD57+ T cells in acquired aplastic anemia. Across the study: DNA recovered from sorted CD4+ and CD8+ cells had a mean of about 3.5 ug.

The germline V and J ends were trimmed by 3 bases and 1 base, with 9 bases remaining between them. Germline-derived CDR1 and CDR2 are KGHDR and SFDVKD. The CDR3 sequence is 15 residues long. CDR3 and TCR beta VDJ profiling relied on genomic DNA as the template. MiXCR, run by TCRdb on the reads, gives a single entry per CDR3 protein. The top ten hold 1.8% of the sample, which has about 180,000 distinct CDR3 sequences, roughly half seen once. It was patients with CD8+CD57+ cell expansion by flow cytometry who were chosen for sequencing. Study-level results: In common between the patients and the controls were more than 25 CD8+ CDR3 sequences.

V and J are TRBV24-1 and TRBJ2-1; no clear D. The material sequenced was sorted CD4+, CD8+, or CD8+CD57+ T cells (not recorded which) from PBMCs. The TCR sequence derives from a human donor with aplastic anemia. Written as DNA, the CDR3 is TGTGCCACCAGTGATCGCCGGGCTTCCTACAATGAGCAGTTCTTC. Residues: CATSDRRASYNEQFF.